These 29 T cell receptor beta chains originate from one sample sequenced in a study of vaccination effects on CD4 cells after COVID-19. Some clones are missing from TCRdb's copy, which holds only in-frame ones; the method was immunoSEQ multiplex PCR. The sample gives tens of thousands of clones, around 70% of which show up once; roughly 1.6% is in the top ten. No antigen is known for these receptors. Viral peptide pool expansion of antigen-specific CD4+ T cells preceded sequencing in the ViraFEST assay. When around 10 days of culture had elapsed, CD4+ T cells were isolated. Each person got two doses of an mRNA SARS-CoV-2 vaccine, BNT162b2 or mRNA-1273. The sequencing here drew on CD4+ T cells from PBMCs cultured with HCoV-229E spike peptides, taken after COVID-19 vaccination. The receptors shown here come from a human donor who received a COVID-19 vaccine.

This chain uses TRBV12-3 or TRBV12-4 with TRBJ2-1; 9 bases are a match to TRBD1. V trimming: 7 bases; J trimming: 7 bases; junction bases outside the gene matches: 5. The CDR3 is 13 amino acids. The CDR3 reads CASTRDRANEQFF. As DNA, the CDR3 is TGTGCCAGCACCCGGGACAGGGCAAATGAGCAGTTCTTC.

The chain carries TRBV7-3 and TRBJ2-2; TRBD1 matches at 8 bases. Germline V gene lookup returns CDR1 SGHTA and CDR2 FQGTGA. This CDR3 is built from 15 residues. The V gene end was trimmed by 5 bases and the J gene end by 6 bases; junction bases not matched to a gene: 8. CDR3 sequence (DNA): TGTGCCAGCAGCATGCACCAACAGGGGGCCGGGGAGCTGTTTTTT. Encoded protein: CASSMHQQGAGELFF. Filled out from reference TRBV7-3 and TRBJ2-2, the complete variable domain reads GAGVSQTPSNKVTEKGKYVELRCDPISGHTALYWYRQSLGQGPEFLIYFQGTGAADDSGLPNDRFFAVRPEGSVSTLKIQRTERGDSAVYLCASSMHQQGAGELFFGEGSRLTVL.

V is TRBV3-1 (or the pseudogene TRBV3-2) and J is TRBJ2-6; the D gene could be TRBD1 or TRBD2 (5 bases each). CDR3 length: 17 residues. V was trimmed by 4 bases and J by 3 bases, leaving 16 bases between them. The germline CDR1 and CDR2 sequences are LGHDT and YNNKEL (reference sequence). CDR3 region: CASSPGWGIGGANVLTF. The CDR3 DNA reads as TGTGCCAGCAGCCCCGGTTGGGGGATTGGTGGGGCCAACGTCCTGACTTTC.

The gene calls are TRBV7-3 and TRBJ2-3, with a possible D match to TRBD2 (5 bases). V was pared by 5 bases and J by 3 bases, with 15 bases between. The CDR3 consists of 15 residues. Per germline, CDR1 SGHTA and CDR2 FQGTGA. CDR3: CASSPGEVSTDTQYF. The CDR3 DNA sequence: TGTGCCAGCAGCCCCGGGGAAGTGAGTACAGATACGCAGTATTTT.

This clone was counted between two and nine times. The CDR3 region has the DNA TGTGCCAGCAGTTCAGGGATGGGTGAAGCTTTCTTT. It is translated as CASSSGMGEAFF. The V and J genes are TRBV6-5 and TRBJ1-1, with D tentatively TRBD1 (5 bases). The CDR3 sequence is 12 residues long. V shed 4 bases and J shed 7 bases, with 10 bases lying between them. Germline assignment: CDR1 MNHEY and CDR2 SVGAGI.

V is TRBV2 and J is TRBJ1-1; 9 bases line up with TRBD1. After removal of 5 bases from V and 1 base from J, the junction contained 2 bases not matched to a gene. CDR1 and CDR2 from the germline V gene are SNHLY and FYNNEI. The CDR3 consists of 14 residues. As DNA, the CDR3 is TGTGCCAGCAGTCCGGACAGGGGGAACACTGAAGCTTTCTTT. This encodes CASSPDRGNTEAFF.

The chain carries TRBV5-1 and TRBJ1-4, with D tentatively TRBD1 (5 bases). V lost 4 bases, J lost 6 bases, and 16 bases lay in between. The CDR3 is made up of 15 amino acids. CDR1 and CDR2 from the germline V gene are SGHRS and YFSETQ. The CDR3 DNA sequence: TGCGCCAGCAGCGATCCCCAGGGTCGGCATGAAAAACTGTTTTTT. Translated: CASSDPQGRHEKLFF.

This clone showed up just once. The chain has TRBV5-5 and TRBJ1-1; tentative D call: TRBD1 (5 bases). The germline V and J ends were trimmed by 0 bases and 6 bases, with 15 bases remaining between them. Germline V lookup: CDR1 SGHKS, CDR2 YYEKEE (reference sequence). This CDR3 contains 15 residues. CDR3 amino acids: CASSLVGGRRAEAFF. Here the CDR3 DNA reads TGTGCCAGCAGCTTGGTGGGGGGTCGTAGGGCTGAAGCTTTCTTT. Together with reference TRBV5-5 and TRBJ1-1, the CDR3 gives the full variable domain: DAGVTQSPTHLIKTRGQQVTLRCSPISGHKSVSWYQQVLGQGPQFIFQYYEKEERGRGNFPDRFSARQFPNYSSELNVNALLLGDSALYLCASSLVGGRRAEAFFGQGTRLTVV.

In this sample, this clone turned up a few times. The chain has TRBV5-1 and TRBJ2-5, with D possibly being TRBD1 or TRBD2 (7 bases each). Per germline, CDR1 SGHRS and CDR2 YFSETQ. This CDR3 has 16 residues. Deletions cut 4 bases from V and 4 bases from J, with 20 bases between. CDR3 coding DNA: TGCGCCAGCAGCCGGGGGGACAGCCTATCCCGAGAGACCCAGTACTTC. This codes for CASSRGDSLSRETQYF. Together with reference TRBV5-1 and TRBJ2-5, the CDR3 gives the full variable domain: KAGVTQTPRYLIKTRGQQVTLSCSPISGHRSVSWYQQTPGQGLQFLFEYFSETQRNKGNFPGRFSGRQFSNSRSEMNVSTLELGDSALYLCASSRGDSLSRETQYFGPGTRLLVL.

The CDR3 reads CASSEQYNSPLHF. The CDR3 coding sequence is TGTGCCAGCAGTGAACAGTACAATTCACCCCTCCACTTT. The V gene is TRBV2, the J gene TRBJ1-6, with unresolved D. The CDR3 loop spans 13 amino acids. V gave up 2 bases and J gave up 7 bases, with 6 bases separating them. Germline assignment: CDR1 SNHLY and CDR2 FYNNEI. Together with reference TRBV2 and TRBJ1-6, the CDR3 gives the full variable domain: EPEVTQTPSHQVTQMGQEVILRCVPISNHLYFYWYRQILGQKVEFLVSFYNNEISEKSEIFDDQFSVERPDGSNFTLKIRSTKLEDSAMYFCASSEQYNSPLHFGNGTRLTVT.

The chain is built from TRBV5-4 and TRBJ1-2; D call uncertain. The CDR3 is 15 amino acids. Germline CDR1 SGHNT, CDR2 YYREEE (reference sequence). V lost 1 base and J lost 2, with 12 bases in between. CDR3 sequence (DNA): TGTGCCAGCAGCTTGTCTCGTCCAGAGAACTATGGCTACACCTTC. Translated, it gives CASSLSRPENYGYTF.

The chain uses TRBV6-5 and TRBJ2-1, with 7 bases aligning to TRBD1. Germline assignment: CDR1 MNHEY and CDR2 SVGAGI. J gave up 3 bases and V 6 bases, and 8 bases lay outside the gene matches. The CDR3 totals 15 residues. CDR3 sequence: CASSVVGQSYNEQFF. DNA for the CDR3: TGTGCCAGCAGCGTTGTGGGACAGAGCTACAATGAGCAGTTCTTC.

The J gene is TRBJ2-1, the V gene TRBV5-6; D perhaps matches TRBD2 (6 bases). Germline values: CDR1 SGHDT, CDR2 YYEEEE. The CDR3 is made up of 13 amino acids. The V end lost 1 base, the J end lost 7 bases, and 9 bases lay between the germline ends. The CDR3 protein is CASSLRGGNEQFF. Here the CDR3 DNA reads TGTGCCAGCAGCTTGCGTGGGGGGAATGAGCAGTTCTTC.

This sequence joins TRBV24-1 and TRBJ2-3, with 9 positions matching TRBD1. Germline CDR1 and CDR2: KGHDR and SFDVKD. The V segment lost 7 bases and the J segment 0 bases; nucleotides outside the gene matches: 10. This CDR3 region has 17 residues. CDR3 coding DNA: TGTGCCACCAGAGGGACAGGGCCACGACCAAGCACAGATACGCAGTATTTT. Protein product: CATRGTGPRPSTDTQYF.

CDR3 loop: CASSPGLAGGAGETQYF. For the CDR3, the DNA is TGTGCCAGCAGCCCCGGACTAGCGGGGGGGGCCGGGGAGACCCAGTACTTC. The genes are TRBV3-1 (or the pseudogene TRBV3-2) and TRBJ2-5; 15 positions match TRBD2. Germline V lookup: CDR1 LGHDT, CDR2 YNNKEL (reference sequence). This CDR3 region has 17 residues. Trimming at V came to 4 bases and at J to 5 bases, leaving 8 bases not matched to a gene.

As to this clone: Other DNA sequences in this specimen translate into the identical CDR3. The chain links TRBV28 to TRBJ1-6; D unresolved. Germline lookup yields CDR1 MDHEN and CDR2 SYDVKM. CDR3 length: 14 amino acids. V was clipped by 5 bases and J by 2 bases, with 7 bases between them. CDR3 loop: CASSPGPYNSPLHF. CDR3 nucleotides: TGTGCCAGCAGTCCCGGGCCCTATAATTCACCCCTCCACTTT.

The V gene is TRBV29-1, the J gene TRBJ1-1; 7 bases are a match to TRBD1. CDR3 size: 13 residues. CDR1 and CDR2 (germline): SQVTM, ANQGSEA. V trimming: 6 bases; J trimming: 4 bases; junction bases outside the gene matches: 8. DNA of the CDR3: TGCAGCGTCCACGACAGGGCTGGCACTGAAGCTTTCTTT. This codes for CSVHDRAGTEAFF.

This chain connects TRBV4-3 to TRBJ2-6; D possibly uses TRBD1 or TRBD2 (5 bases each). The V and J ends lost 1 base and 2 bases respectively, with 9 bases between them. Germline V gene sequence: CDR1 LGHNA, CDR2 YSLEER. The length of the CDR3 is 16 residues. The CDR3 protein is CASSQVWGTGANVLTF. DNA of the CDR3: TGCGCCAGCAGCCAAGTCTGGGGGACTGGGGCCAACGTCCTGACTTTC.

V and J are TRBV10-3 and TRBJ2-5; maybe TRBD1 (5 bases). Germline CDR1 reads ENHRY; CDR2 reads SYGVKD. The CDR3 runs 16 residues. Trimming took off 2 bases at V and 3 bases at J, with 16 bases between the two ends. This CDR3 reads CAISEGPGIWEETQYF. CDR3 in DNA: TGTGCCATCAGTGAGGGCCCAGGGATTTGGGAAGAGACCCAGTACTTC.

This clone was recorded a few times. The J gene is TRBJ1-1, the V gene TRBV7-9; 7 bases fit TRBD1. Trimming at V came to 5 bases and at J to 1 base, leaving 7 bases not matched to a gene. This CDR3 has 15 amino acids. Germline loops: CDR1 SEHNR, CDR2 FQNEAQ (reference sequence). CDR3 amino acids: CASSASGGGNTEAFF. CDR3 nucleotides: TGTGCCAGCAGCGCCTCAGGGGGTGGGAACACTGAAGCTTTCTTT.

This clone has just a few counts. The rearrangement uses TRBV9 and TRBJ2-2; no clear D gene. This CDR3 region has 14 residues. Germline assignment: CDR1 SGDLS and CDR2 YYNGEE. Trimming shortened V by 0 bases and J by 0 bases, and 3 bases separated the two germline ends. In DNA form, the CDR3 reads TGTGCCAGCAGCGTAGCGTCGAACACCGGGGAGCTGTTTTTT. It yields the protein CASSVASNTGELFF. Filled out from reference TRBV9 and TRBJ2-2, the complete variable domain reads DSGVTQTPKHLITATGQRVTLRCSPRSGDLSVYWYQQSLDQGLQFLIQYYNGEERAKGNILERFSAQQFPDLHSELNLSSLELGDSALYFCASSVASNTGELFFGEGSRLTVL.

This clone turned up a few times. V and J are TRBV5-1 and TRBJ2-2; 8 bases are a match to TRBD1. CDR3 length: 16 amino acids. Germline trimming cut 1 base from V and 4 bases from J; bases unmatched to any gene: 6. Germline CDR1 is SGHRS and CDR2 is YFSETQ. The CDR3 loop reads CASSLFQGAVTGELFF. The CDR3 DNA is TGCGCCAGCAGCTTGTTTCAGGGGGCGGTCACCGGGGAGCTGTTTTTT. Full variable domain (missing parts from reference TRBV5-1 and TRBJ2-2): KAGVTQTPRYLIKTRGQQVTLSCSPISGHRSVSWYQQTPGQGLQFLFEYFSETQRNKGNFPGRFSGRQFSNSRSEMNVSTLELGDSALYLCASSLFQGAVTGELFFGEGSRLTVL.

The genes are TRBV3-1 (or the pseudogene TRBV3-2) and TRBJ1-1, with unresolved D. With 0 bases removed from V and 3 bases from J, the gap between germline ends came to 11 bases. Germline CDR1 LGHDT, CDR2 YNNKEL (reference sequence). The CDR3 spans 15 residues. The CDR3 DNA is TGTGCCAGCAGCCAAGAAGGTAGGAGCCACACTGAAGCTTTCTTT. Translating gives CASSQEGRSHTEAFF.

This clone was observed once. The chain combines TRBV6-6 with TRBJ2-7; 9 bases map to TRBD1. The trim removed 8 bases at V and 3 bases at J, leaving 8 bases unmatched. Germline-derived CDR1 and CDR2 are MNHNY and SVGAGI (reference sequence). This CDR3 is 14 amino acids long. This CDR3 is CASALGQGFYEQYV. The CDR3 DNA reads TGTGCCAGCGCCTTGGGACAGGGTTTCTACGAGCAGTACGTC.

The CDR3 spells CATSGWQSGPQHF. The CDR3 DNA sequence: TGTGCCACCAGTGGTTGGCAGTCAGGGCCCCAGCATTTT. The chain has TRBV24-1 and TRBJ1-5; D is uncertain. Trimming pared 5 bases from V and 9 bases from J, leaving 13 bases between. This CDR3 is built from 13 residues. Germline V gene lookup returns CDR1 KGHDR and CDR2 SFDVKD.

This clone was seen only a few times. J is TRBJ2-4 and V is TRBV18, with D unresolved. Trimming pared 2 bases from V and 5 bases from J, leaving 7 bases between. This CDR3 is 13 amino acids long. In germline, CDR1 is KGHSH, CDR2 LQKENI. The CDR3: CASSPSGENIQYF. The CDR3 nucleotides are TGTGCCAGCTCACCATCAGGCGAAAACATTCAGTACTTC.

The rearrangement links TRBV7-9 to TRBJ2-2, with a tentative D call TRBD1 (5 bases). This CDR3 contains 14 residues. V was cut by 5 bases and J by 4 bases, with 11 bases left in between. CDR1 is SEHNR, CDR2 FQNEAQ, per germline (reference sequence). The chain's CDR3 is CASSIRGSTGELFF. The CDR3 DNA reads TGTGCCAGCAGCATAAGGGGTTCCACCGGGGAGCTGTTTTTT.

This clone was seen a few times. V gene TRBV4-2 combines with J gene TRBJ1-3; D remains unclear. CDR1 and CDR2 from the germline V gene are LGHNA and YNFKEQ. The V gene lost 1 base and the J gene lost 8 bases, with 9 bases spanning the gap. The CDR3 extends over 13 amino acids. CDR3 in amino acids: CASSQGTAYTIYF. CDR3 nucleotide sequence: TGTGCCAGCAGCCAAGGGACCGCCTACACCATATATTTT.

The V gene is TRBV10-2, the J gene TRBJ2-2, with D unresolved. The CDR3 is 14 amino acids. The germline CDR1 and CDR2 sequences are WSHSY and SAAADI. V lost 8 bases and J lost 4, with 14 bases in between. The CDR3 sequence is CASSPTRGTGELFF. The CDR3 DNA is TGCGCCAGCTCCCCTACACGAGGCACCGGGGAGCTGTTTTTT.